This entry describes one T cell receptor beta chain. What it recognizes is unknown. Here immunoSEQ multiplex PCR was the method, and the copy in TCRdb shows in-frame clones only, minus some. This sample has roughly 100,000 clones, with about 90% found just once. This record belongs to a study of graft-versus-host responses after intestinal transplantation. Points from the study as a whole: GvH clones were found in recipient marrow; some appeared first in ileum or blood.

Trimming stripped 8 bases from V and 0 bases from J, with 6 bases between. The CDR3 totals 12 residues. The V gene's germline CDR1 is MNHNS and CDR2 SASEGT. The chain is built from TRBV6-1 and TRBJ2-3; D ambiguous. The sequences come from unstimulated CD4+ T cells sorted from spleen or lymph node cells, collected before intestinal transplant. The clonotype comes from a human donor who received an intestinal transplant. The CDR3: CASYGSTDTQYF. The CDR3 DNA sequence: TGTGCCAGCTACGGAAGCACAGATACGCAGTATTTT.